These 20 T cell receptor beta chains originate from one sample sequenced in a study of T-cell reconstitution after alpha-beta-depleted transplantation in children. Unique molecular identifiers featured in how the TCRbeta library was prepared. TCRdb ran MiXCR on the PCR reads and lists one entry per CDR3 protein. The repertoire holds about 290,000 distinct CDR3 sequences, with around 9.1% as singletons. Specimen: PBMCs, collected before TCRalphabeta/CD19-depleted stem cell transplant. The receptors here all came from a boy younger than two with acute myeloid leukemia, due to receive a stem cell transplant.

This rearrangement joins TRBV20-1 to TRBJ1-6, with 10 positions matching TRBD1. V was pared by 3 bases and J by 1 base, with 6 bases of the junction left unmatched. The CDR3 totals 17 residues. The germline gives CDR1 DFQATT, CDR2 SNEGSKA (reference sequence). CDR3 DNA: TGCAGTGCTAGGGACAGGGGGACGTGGTCCTATAATTCACCCCTCCACTTT. Residues: CSARDRGTWSYNSPLHF.

This clonotype was seen at least ten times. Written as DNA, the CDR3 is TGTGCCAGCAGCACCCCGAGGGGGGAACCAGACAATGAGCAGTTCTTC. This sequence encodes CASSTPRGEPDNEQFF. The genes are TRBV12-3 or TRBV12-4 and TRBJ2-1; D is perhaps TRBD1 or TRBD2 (6 bases each). Trimming pared 6 bases from V and 5 bases from J, leaving 20 bases between. CDR3 length: 16 residues.

This clonotype was recorded many times. The CDR3 is CASSRRLAYGTDTQYF. CDR3 nucleotide sequence: TGTGCCAGCAGCCGCAGACTAGCGTATGGCACAGATACGCAGTATTTT. The chain links TRBV4-2 to TRBJ2-3; 8 bases match TRBD2. The CDR3 runs 16 residues. V trimming: 4 bases; J trimming: 1 base; junction bases outside the gene matches: 7. CDR1 is LGHNA, CDR2 YNFKEQ, per germline.

The table lists this clonotype with many counts. The chain links TRBV29-1 to TRBJ2-1, with TRBD2 matching over 8 bases. CDR1 and CDR2 from the germline V gene are SQVTM and ANQGSEA. This CDR3 is 14 amino acids long. V lost 4 bases, J lost 5 bases, and 7 bases stayed unmatched. In nucleotides, the CDR3 is TGCAGCGTTGGGCGGGGGGCGCCTAACAATGAGCAGTTCTTC. It codes for CSVGRGAPNNEQFF.

This clonotype was counted at least ten times. The chain recombines TRBV9 with TRBJ2-1; the match to TRBD1 covers 10 bases. The CDR3 covers 15 residues. Germline-derived CDR1 and CDR2 are SGDLS and YYNGEE. V lost 4 bases and J lost 6; bases outside the gene matches: 7. The CDR3 nucleotides are TGTGCCAGCAGCCCACGACAGGGGGCTGTCAATGAGCAGTTCTTC. Translation: CASSPRQGAVNEQFF. The whole variable domain, filled in from reference TRBV9 and TRBJ2-1, reads DSGVTQTPKHLITATGQRVTLRCSPRSGDLSVYWYQQSLDQGLQFLIQYYNGEERAKGNILERFSAQQFPDLHSELNLSSLELGDSALYFCASSPRQGAVNEQFFGPGTRLTVL.

This clonotype turned up a few times. The V gene is TRBV25-1, the J gene TRBJ2-7; D may be TRBD1 or TRBD2 (5 bases each). V dropped 2 bases and J dropped 2 bases, with 22 bases sitting between them. The germline gives CDR1 MGHDK, CDR2 SYGVNS. The CDR3 totals 18 residues. The DNA of the CDR3 is TGTGCCAGCAGTGAACTGTTTCGGGACCCCACTTCTCCCTACGAGCAGTACTTC. It encodes CASSELFRDPTSPYEQYF.

This clonotype was observed at least ten times. V is TRBV18 and J is TRBJ1-4; 8 bases line up with TRBD1. V dropped 3 bases and J dropped 6; count of bases not matched to a gene: 0. Germline V CDR1 and CDR2: KGHSH, LQKENI. This CDR3 has 13 amino acids. The CDR3 reads CASSPDRDEKLFF. For the CDR3, the DNA is TGTGCCAGCTCACCGGACAGGGATGAAAAACTGTTTTTT.

The chain links TRBV7-2 to TRBJ2-4; 15 nucleotides agree with TRBD2. CDR1 SGHTA and CDR2 FQGNSA come from the germline V gene. There are 17 residues in the CDR3. V gave up 4 bases and J gave up 9 bases; unmatched junction bases: 10. CDR3 protein: CASSYRTSGGAGSIQYF. CDR3 sequence (DNA): TGTGCCAGCAGCTACCGGACTAGCGGGGGGGCCGGATCCATTCAGTACTTC.

This clonotype was counted at least ten times. The chain has TRBV12-3 or TRBV12-4 and TRBJ1-1, with a weak D call TRBD1 (5 bases). The CDR3 totals 14 residues. The V end lost 3 bases, the J end lost 3 bases, and 11 bases lay between the germline ends. CDR3 sequence reads: CASSLRGGDTEAFF. As DNA, the CDR3 is TGTGCCAGCAGTTTGCGGGGGGGGGACACTGAAGCTTTCTTT.

In its sample, this clonotype was seen many times. This chain links TRBV9 with TRBJ1-3; D is ambiguous. CDR1 is SGDLS and CDR2 is YYNGEE in the germline V gene. The V end lost 1 base, the J end lost 7 bases, and 12 bases lay between the germline ends. This CDR3 comprises 14 residues. CDR3 sequence reads: CASSVHGLRNTIYF. The CDR3 region has the DNA TGTGCCAGCAGCGTACATGGTTTACGGAACACCATATATTTT.

This clonotype was detected ten times or more. The chain recombines TRBV4-2 with TRBJ1-3, with 7 bases lining up with TRBD1. The germline V gene encodes CDR1 LGHNA and CDR2 YNFKEQ. This CDR3 region has 17 residues. V shed 3 bases, J shed 3 bases, and the junction held 11 bases outside the gene matches. This CDR3 reads CASSQAQGETRGNTIYF. CDR3 sequence (DNA): TGTGCCAGCAGCCAGGCTCAGGGGGAAACTCGTGGAAACACCATATATTTT.

This clonotype was counted at least ten times. CDR3 sequence (DNA): TGTGCCAGCAGCCCATTCGAGACCGGGGAGCTGTTTTTT. It specifies CASSPFETGELFF. This chain links TRBV5-6 with TRBJ2-2; D is uncertain. The V and J ends lost 4 bases and 5 bases respectively, with 9 bases between them. The CDR3 sequence is 13 residues long. Per the germline V gene, CDR1 is SGHDT and CDR2 is YYEEEE.

This clonotype was recorded many times. J is TRBJ2-5 and V is TRBV7-9; the D gene is possibly TRBD2 (5 bases). V was trimmed by 4 bases and J by 1 base, leaving 7 bases between them. The CDR3 is made up of 13 amino acids. The germline V gene has CDR1 SEHNR and CDR2 FQNEAQ (reference sequence). The DNA of the CDR3 is TGTGCCAGCAGCTCGGGGTTCCAAGAGACCCAGTACTTC. Translated: CASSSGFQETQYF.

The table lists this clonotype with many counts. V usage is TRBV4-2 and J usage is TRBJ1-2; 7 nucleotides align to TRBD1. This CDR3 is built from 15 residues. Looked up from germline, CDR1 is LGHNA and CDR2 is YNFKEQ. J gave up 8 bases and V 5 bases, and 14 bases lay outside the gene matches. CDR3: CASSTQTGNTEGYTF. The CDR3 DNA reads as TGTGCCAGCAGCACCCAGACAGGGAATACGGAGGGCTACACCTTC.

This clonotype was recorded many times. The rearrangement joins TRBV4-3 to TRBJ2-1, with 7 bases fitting TRBD2. CDR3 length equals 18 residues. Germline CDR1 and CDR2: LGHNA and YSLEER. The trim removed 0 bases at V and 8 bases at J, leaving 16 bases unmatched. The CDR3 loop reads CASSQDRLAVGSRHEQFF. The CDR3 DNA reads as TGCGCCAGCAGCCAAGATCGGCTAGCGGTAGGTAGTCGTCATGAGCAGTTCTTC.

This clonotype turned up a few times. This chain links TRBV5-1 with TRBJ1-4, with a possible D match to TRBD1 (5 bases). V lost 2 bases, J lost 4 bases, and 15 bases lay in between. Germline-derived CDR1 and CDR2 are SGHRS and YFSETQ. The CDR3 runs to 16 residues. CDR3: CASSLSGTSINEKLFF. DNA for the CDR3: TGCGCCAGCAGCTTATCCGGGACCTCAATTAATGAAAAACTGTTTTTT.

This clonotype has just a few counts. The rearrangement links TRBV10-3 to TRBJ2-7; D unclear. Trimming pared 0 bases from V and 5 bases from J, leaving 11 bases between. This CDR3 region has 14 residues. Germline-derived CDR1 and CDR2 are ENHRY and SYGVKD. The CDR3 region is CAISESNHRDEQYF. CDR3 nucleotide sequence: TGTGCCATCAGTGAGTCGAACCACCGGGACGAGCAGTACTTC.

This clonotype was detected ten times or more. The V call is TRBV5-1, the J call TRBJ1-5; no clear D. V was pared by 4 bases and J by 2 bases, with 16 bases between. CDR1 and CDR2 from the germline V gene are SGHRS and YFSETQ. The CDR3 length is 16 residues. The CDR3 loop is CASSPGPGKGNQPQHF. The DNA of the CDR3 is TGCGCCAGCAGCCCGGGCCCGGGGAAGGGCAATCAGCCCCAGCATTTT.

This clonotype was seen a handful of times. This chain connects TRBV6-1 to TRBJ2-7, with 11 bases identical to TRBD1. CDR3 length: 13 residues. V dropped 9 bases and J dropped 5; count of bases not matched to a gene: 6. Germline lookup yields CDR1 MNHNS and CDR2 SASEGT. The CDR3 sequence is CASWPDRGHEQYF. The CDR3 bases are TGTGCCAGTTGGCCGGACAGGGGGCACGAGCAGTACTTC.

The table lists this clonotype with many counts. This chain uses TRBV10-3 with TRBJ2-5, with D perhaps matching TRBD1 (5 bases). Germline V gene data show CDR1 as ENHRY and CDR2 as SYGVKD. This CDR3 is built from 15 residues. Trimming took off 6 bases at V and 1 base at J, with 15 bases between the two ends. As DNA, the CDR3 is TGTGCCATCAGCAGTACCTCGGACACCCAAGAGACCCAGTACTTC. Its translation: CAISSTSDTQETQYF.